Listed here are 30 T cell receptor beta chains from one sample, sequenced in a study of blood T cells in healthy people across ages (dated by TCRdb to 2015 to 2017). Receptors were amplified or captured by 5' RACE. The instrument was an Illumina HiSeq 2500. A second PCR of 7 to 11 cycles was run with a J-beta primer mix and a sample-barcoded 5' primer. TCRdb passed the public sequencing reads through fastp at Q25 and MiXCR, retaining productive beta sequences. Each entry is one CDR3 protein sequence, shown with its most common DNA and genes. The sample table records about 930,000 distinct CDR3 sequences; 25% to 30% of these occur just once. Of the sample, roughly 10% falls within the top ten clones. The sample also formed part of further work on T cells of mothers and their children.

The sequencing sample was made of blood. These TCRs come from a woman aged 40 to 49 in good health.

The chain joins TRBV4-2 to TRBJ2-1; the D gene is possibly TRBD2 (6 bases). The CDR3 covers 14 residues. Germline CDR1 is LGHNA and CDR2 is YNFKEQ. The germline V and J ends were trimmed by 2 bases and 10 bases, with 15 bases remaining between them. The DNA of the CDR3 is TGTGCCAGCAGCCAACACGGGAGTCCCTGGGAGCAGTTCTTC. Protein: CASSQHGSPWEQFF.

This clonotype was counted between two and nine times. The rearrangement uses TRBV3-1 and TRBJ1-2; 8 bases are shared with TRBD1. With 1 base clipped from V and 1 base from J, the junction kept 2 bases outside the gene matches. Germline CDR1 is LGHDT and CDR2 is YNNKEL (reference sequence). CDR3 length: 15 residues. The CDR3 nucleotides read TGTGCCAGCAGCCAAGCACAGGGGGTTAACTATGGCTACACCTTC. This sequence encodes CASSQAQGVNYGYTF.

This clonotype was seen only a few times. The V call is TRBV5-1, the J call TRBJ1-5; TRBD1 might be the D (5 bases). V was trimmed by 6 bases and J by 0 bases, leaving 13 bases between them. Per germline, CDR1 SGHRS and CDR2 YFSETQ. The CDR3 has 15 residues. The CDR3 sequence is CASTPAGLSNQPQHF. The CDR3 nucleotides are TGCGCCAGCACTCCGGCAGGGCTTAGCAATCAGCCCCAGCATTTT.

Only a few counts were recorded for this clonotype. The chain links TRBV12-3 or TRBV12-4 to TRBJ1-4, with 7 bases that match TRBD1. Losses at the gene ends were 5 bases for V and 9 bases for J; bases not matched to a gene: 12. The CDR3 spans 15 residues. CDR3: CASSPLTGEAKKLFF. The CDR3, as DNA: TGTGCCAGCAGTCCCCTAACAGGGGAAGCGAAAAAACTGTTTTTT.

This clonotype was seen a few times. Just one base apart from a much larger clone, this may be a read error. CDR3 bases: TGTGCCAGCAGAACAGCTTACGAGCAGTACTTC. Encoded protein: CASRTAYEQYF. V gene TRBV2 combines with J gene TRBJ2-7; D unclear. Trimming left V 6 bases short and J 4 bases short, with 7 bases between. The CDR3 sequence is 11 residues long. The germline gives CDR1 SNHLY, CDR2 FYNNEI.

This clonotype appeared many times. The rearrangement links TRBV20-1 to TRBJ2-5, with 15 bases matching TRBD2. The CDR3 covers 16 residues. Germline assignment: CDR1 DFQATT and CDR2 SNEGSKA (reference sequence). V shed 4 bases, J shed 5 bases, and the junction held 8 bases outside the gene matches. DNA for the CDR3: TGCAGTGCTACGACAGGGACTAGCGGGGGGATGGAGACCCAGTACTTC. This gives the protein CSATTGTSGGMETQYF.

The V and J genes are TRBV10-2 and TRBJ1-6; 8 nucleotides align to TRBD1. CDR3 size: 16 residues. J was trimmed by 9 bases and V by 0 bases; bases with no gene match: 7. Germline loops: CDR1 WSHSY, CDR2 SAAADI. In DNA form, the CDR3 reads TGCGCCAGCAGTGAGTCTCAGGGGGCCTTAGGTTCACCCCTCCACTTT. Its translation is CASSESQGALGSPLHF.

The chain carries TRBV7-2 and TRBJ2-4, with D uncertain. V lost 5 bases and J 13 bases, leaving 21 bases between the germline ends. The CDR3 contains 14 residues. The germline gives CDR1 SGHTA, CDR2 FQGNSA. The CDR3 DNA sequence: TGTGCCAGCAGCGTAGGTGGACGGATTGATGGGCAGTACTTC. It specifies CASSVGGRIDGQYF.

This rearrangement joins TRBV6-4 to TRBJ2-1; D might be TRBD1 (6 bases). CDR1 and CDR2 (germline): MRHNA, SNTAGT. This CDR3 is built from 14 residues. V dropped 0 bases and J dropped 9 bases, with 12 bases sitting between them. In DNA form, the CDR3 reads TGTGCCAGCAGTGACTCGGGGGCCACGGTTGAGCAGTTCTTC. Protein sequence: CASSDSGATVEQFF.

This clonotype was found a few times. V gene TRBV19 combines with J gene TRBJ2-7; D might be TRBD1 (6 bases). Per germline, CDR1 LNHDA and CDR2 SQIVND (reference sequence). Trimming shortened V by 3 bases and J by 1 base, and 16 bases separated the two germline ends. CDR3 length: 16 amino acids. As DNA, the CDR3 is TGTGCCAGTAGTATCGCCGGTGGACAGCTTTCCTACGAGCAGTACTTC. Its translation: CASSIAGGQLSYEQYF.

This clonotype was seen more than once but under ten times. The V call is TRBV5-6, the J call TRBJ2-5, with D maybe TRBD2 (7 bases). The CDR3 extends over 15 amino acids. The germline V gene has CDR1 SGHDT and CDR2 YYEEEE. Between the trimmed V and J ends, which lost 6 bases and 4 bases, there was a span of 19 bases. This CDR3 reads CASTTGGNRVETQYF. The CDR3 bases are TGTGCCAGCACCACGGGGGGAAACAGGGTAGAGACCCAGTACTTC.

The chain links TRBV7-2 to TRBJ1-3; TRBD1 matches at 8 bases. CDR3 size: 14 residues. Per germline, CDR1 SGHTA and CDR2 FQGNSA. J lost 3 bases, V lost 5 bases, and 3 bases had no gene match. Here the CDR3 DNA reads TGTGCCAGCAGCGTTGACAGGGGTGGAAACACCATATATTTT. This encodes CASSVDRGGNTIYF.

The sample holds a few counts of this clonotype. This sequence joins TRBV6-1 and TRBJ2-3, with TRBD2 identical over 12 bases. The CDR3 totals 16 residues. After removal of 6 bases from V and 2 bases from J, the junction contained 6 bases not matched to a gene. The germline CDR1 and CDR2 sequences are MNHNS and SASEGT. In DNA form, the CDR3 reads TGTGCCAGCAGGAGGACTAGCGGGGCATTCACAGATACGCAGTATTTT. As protein: CASRRTSGAFTDTQYF.

The chain couples TRBV6-2 or TRBV6-3 to TRBJ2-7, with unresolved D. This CDR3 is 13 amino acids long. V gave up 0 bases and J gave up 3 bases, with 6 bases separating them. Looked up from germline, CDR1 is MNHEY and CDR2 is SVGEGT. CDR3 protein: CASSYSTHYEQYF. The CDR3 DNA sequence: TGTGCCAGCAGTTACTCCACACACTACGAGCAGTACTTC.

Regarding this clonotype: A much larger clone sits a single nucleotide away, making a read error possible. This rearrangement joins TRBV9 to TRBJ2-1; 11 bases are shared with TRBD1. Germline loops: CDR1 SGDLS, CDR2 YYNGEE. The ends lost 3 bases at V and 10 bases at J; junction bases unmatched: 9. The CDR3 has 15 amino acids. CDR3 coding DNA: TGTGCCAGCAGCGCGGGACAGGGGGTGAGCCACGAGCAGTTCTTC. Translated: CASSAGQGVSHEQFF.

This clonotype was counted a few times. A junction boundary mismatches the germline segment, possibly from a read error. This chain connects TRBV4-1 to TRBJ2-4; D might be TRBD2 (6 bases). Germline V lookup: CDR1 MGHRA, CDR2 YSYEKL. This CDR3 has 20 residues. The CDR3 protein is CASSQEGLESKKLAKNTQYF. The CDR3 nucleotides read TGCGCCAGCAGCCAAGAGGGACTGGAATCGAAAAAACTAGCCAAAAACACTCAGTACTTC.

V gene TRBV20-1 combines with J gene TRBJ1-1; 8 nucleotides line up with TRBD1. The CDR3 loop spans 14 amino acids. The V gene's germline CDR1 is DFQATT and CDR2 SNEGSKA (reference sequence). V shed 5 bases and J 1 base; nucleotides not matched to a gene: 6. CDR3 in amino acids: CSAPRGRGNTEAFF. CDR3 nucleotide sequence: TGCAGTGCTCCCAGGGGGCGCGGGAACACTGAAGCTTTCTTT.

A word on this clonotype: The germline gene is not matched at one end of the junction; a read error may be the cause. This chain connects TRBV5-1 to TRBJ2-2; 7 positions match TRBD1. The CDR3 length is 17 residues. Germline values: CDR1 SGHRS, CDR2 YFSETQ. The DNA for the CDR3 is TGCGCCGGCAGGCCAACCGGGACAGCCTCCTTGACCGGGGAGCTGTTTTTT. Its protein is CAGRPTGTASLTGELFF.

This clonotype was picked up one time. The chain carries TRBV13 and TRBJ1-2; D ambiguous. V dropped 6 bases and J dropped 6 bases, with 14 bases sitting between them. CDR1 and CDR2 from the germline V gene are PRHDT and FYEKMQ (reference sequence). CDR3 length equals 13 residues. CDR3 sequence reads: CASSLTGSHGYTF. The CDR3 bases are TGTGCCAGCAGTCTGACGGGGTCCCATGGCTACACCTTC.

V and J are TRBV20-1 and TRBJ1-2; a weak D match, TRBD1 (6 bases). Trimming left V 5 bases short and J 10 bases short, with 17 bases between. The CDR3 extends over 12 amino acids. The V gene's germline CDR1 is DFQATT and CDR2 SNEGSKA (reference sequence). The CDR3 region has the DNA TGCAGTGCTCCAAGGGGGGCAGGGGACTACACCTTC. The encoded protein is CSAPRGAGDYTF.

A few counts support this clonotype. The chain carries TRBV19 and TRBJ2-5; perhaps TRBD1 as D (5 bases). This CDR3 has 14 amino acids. From germline, CDR1 is LNHDA and CDR2 SQIVND (reference sequence). The germline V and J ends were trimmed by 3 bases and 0 bases, with 8 bases remaining between them. The CDR3 DNA reads TGTGCCAGTAGTATGGGGCAAAACCAAGAGACCCAGTACTTC. Its translation is CASSMGQNQETQYF.

As concerns this clonotype: Being one base from a much bigger clone, this may be a read error. The rearrangement links TRBV27 to TRBJ2-7; TRBD1 is a possible D gene (5 bases). Germline V gene data show CDR1 as MNHEY and CDR2 as SMNVEV (reference sequence). Trimming removed 3 bases at V and 12 bases at J, with 21 bases between. This CDR3 region has 14 residues. The DNA of the CDR3 is TGTGCCAGCAGTTTCCCAGGGAACCGAGAGACCCGGTACTTC. This codes for CASSFPGNRETRYF.

V gene TRBV20-1 combines with J gene TRBJ1-2; 9 bases line up with TRBD1. In germline, CDR1 is DFQATT, CDR2 SNEGSKA (reference sequence). The V segment lost 0 bases and the J segment 6 bases; nucleotides outside the gene matches: 5. The CDR3 covers 14 residues. CDR3 coding DNA: TGCAGTGCTAGAGACGGGACAGGGTCCGATGGCTACACCTTC. Protein sequence: CSARDGTGSDGYTF.

This clonotype came up a few times. The genes are TRBV28 and TRBJ1-3, with D perhaps matching TRBD1 (6 bases). V shed 6 bases and J shed 7 bases, with 19 bases lying between them. CDR1 and CDR2 (germline): MDHEN, SYDVKM. The CDR3 contains 15 residues. CDR3 coding DNA: TGTGCCAGCAGCCTCATGACAGGCAGCGGGAACACCATATATTTT. Translating it yields CASSLMTGSGNTIYF.

This chain joins TRBV7-3 and TRBJ1-1; 8 bases line up with TRBD1. The germline V gene encodes CDR1 SGHTA and CDR2 FQGTGA. V lost 3 bases, J lost 6 bases, and 6 bases stayed unmatched. This CDR3 contains 14 residues. CDR3 amino acids: CASSFGTGRAEAFF. For the CDR3, the DNA is TGTGCCAGCAGCTTCGGGACAGGACGCGCTGAAGCTTTCTTT.

V usage is TRBV7-9 and J usage is TRBJ1-2, with D uncertain. This CDR3 is 15 amino acids long. The V end was cut by 1 base, the J end by 4 bases, with 13 bases between. In germline, CDR1 is SEHNR, CDR2 FQNEAQ (reference sequence). DNA for the CDR3: TGTGCCAGCAGCTTAGGCGCGGGAACCCTCTATGGCTACACCTTC. This gives the protein CASSLGAGTLYGYTF.

This clonotype was counted at least ten times. CDR3 sequence (DNA): TGTGCCAGTAACAGGGGGCTCACAGATACGCAGTATTTT. Translating gives CASNRGLTDTQYF. The chain uses TRBV7-8 and TRBJ2-3, with 9 positions matching TRBD1. With 9 bases clipped from V and 2 bases from J, the junction kept 3 bases outside the gene matches. Germline V gene sequence: CDR1 SGHVS, CDR2 FQNEAQ. The CDR3 runs 13 residues.

This chain links TRBV25-1 with TRBJ2-4; D remains unclear. The assigned J gene may be wrong: the sequence end matches TRBJ2-7 better. Germline CDR1 is MGHDK and CDR2 is SYGVNS. The CDR3 totals 13 residues. The CDR3 bases are TGTGCCAGCAGTGAATATTACTCCTACGAGCAGTACTTC. The encoded protein is CASSEYYSYEQYF.

V and J are TRBV7-9 and TRBJ2-1, with D maybe TRBD1 (5 bases). The CDR3 has 17 amino acids. CDR1 and CDR2 from the germline V gene are SEHNR and FQNEAQ (reference sequence). Trimming stripped 7 bases from V and 0 bases from J, with 19 bases between. CDR3 loop: CASTTGARQSSYNEQFF. The CDR3, as DNA: TGTGCCAGCACCACTGGGGCTAGGCAGAGCTCCTACAATGAGCAGTTCTTC.

The rearrangement links TRBV29-1 to TRBJ2-4; TRBD1 matches 7 bases. The DNA end favors TRBJ2-7, so the J call may be wrong. CDR3 length equals 12 residues. Germline CDR1 SQVTM, CDR2 ANQGSEA. The CDR3 nucleotides are TGCAGCGTTGGGACCCAGGGGGTCGAGCAGTACTTC. This sequence encodes CSVGTQGVEQYF.